This passage covers 7 T cell receptor beta chains from one sample sequenced in a study of T cell changes during pregnancy in multiple sclerosis. Here immunoSEQ multiplex PCR was the method, and the copy in TCRdb shows in-frame clones only, minus some. Among tens of thousands of clones listed, around 90% were seen once. The source material was peripheral blood, sampled after pregnancy. Every receptor here comes from a female donor with multiple sclerosis, enrolled in a pregnancy study.

The V call is TRBV29-1, the J call TRBJ1-2; no definite D call. CDR1 is SQVTM, CDR2 ANQGSEA, per germline. The CDR3 loop spans 13 amino acids. V gave up 6 bases and J gave up 4 bases, with 15 bases separating them. The CDR3 DNA reads as TGCAGCGTAACTGTCTCGGGAGGCTATGGCTACACCTTC. Translated: CSVTVSGGYGYTF.

In regard to this clone: A read error may account for a junction end that differs from germline. V gene TRBV5-4 combines with J gene TRBJ2-7; 7 positions match TRBD1. This CDR3 has 12 amino acids. Germline CDR1 SGHNT, CDR2 YYREEE (reference sequence). The CDR3 DNA follows: TGTGCCAGCAGCTGGACAGGTCTAACTCTCAGTTTC. Protein product: CASSWTGLTLSF.

J is TRBJ1-2 and V is TRBV30, with 11 bases lining up with TRBD1. The junction had 2 bases not matched to a gene; V was cut back by 1 base and J by 1 base. CDR1 and CDR2 from the germline V gene are GTSNPN and SVGIG (reference sequence). This CDR3 comprises 15 residues. In DNA form, the CDR3 reads TGTGCCTGGAGTGGGACAGGGGGCTATAACTATGGCTACACCTTC. It translates to CAWSGTGGYNYGYTF.

The CDR3 coding sequence is TGTGCCAGCTCACCACCTAGCGGGCCTGCCTCCTACAATGAGCAGTTCTTC. Residues: CASSPPSGPASYNEQFF. The chain recombines TRBV18 with TRBJ2-1; 7 bases line up with TRBD2. The CDR3 spans 17 residues. Germline CDR1 and CDR2: KGHSH and LQKENI. The trim removed 0 bases at V and 0 bases at J, leaving 5 bases unmatched.

The rearrangement links TRBV18 to TRBJ2-7, with 9 bases aligning to TRBD1. Looked up from germline, CDR1 is KGHSH and CDR2 is LQKENI. CDR3 length equals 14 residues. Germline trimming cut 6 bases from V and 5 bases from J; bases unmatched to any gene: 8. The CDR3 sequence is CASSPRTGDDEQYF. The DNA of the CDR3 is TGTGCCAGCTCCCCTCGGACAGGGGATGACGAGCAGTACTTC.

This chain connects TRBV9 to TRBJ2-7, with 8 bases fitting TRBD2. CDR1 is SGDLS, CDR2 YYNGEE, per germline. This CDR3 is built from 15 residues. V was pared by 0 bases and J by 1 base, with 3 bases of the junction left unmatched. The CDR3 region is CASSVGSGISYEQYF. CDR3 sequence (DNA): TGTGCCAGCAGCGTAGGTAGCGGGATTTCCTACGAGCAGTACTTC. Variable domain in full (rest from reference TRBV9 and TRBJ2-7): DSGVTQTPKHLITATGQRVTLRCSPRSGDLSVYWYQQSLDQGLQFLIQYYNGEERAKGNILERFSAQQFPDLHSELNLSSLELGDSALYFCASSVGSGISYEQYFGPGTRLTVT.

The CDR3 DNA follows: TGCAGCGGGGGACAGTCGCAGACCCAGTACTTC. Its protein product is CSGGQSQTQYF. The gene calls are TRBV29-1 and TRBJ2-5; 7 bases line up with TRBD1. V shed 7 bases and J 6 bases; nucleotides not matched to a gene: 5. The CDR3 is made up of 11 amino acids. The germline V gene has CDR1 SQVTM and CDR2 ANQGSEA.